The clone carrying this T cell receptor beta chain was detected only a few times. Its cognate antigen is unknown. The sequenced fragment ends 3 residues before the CDR3 boundary, so the rest is inferred from the germline J gene. The source of the sample is a study of T cell clonality in common variable immunodeficiency. Study conclusions and caveats: Reportedly, TCR beta sequences from common variable immunodeficiency showed fewer deletions and N-nucleotide insertions.

Germline V CDR1 and CDR2: SGHTA, FQGNSA. The CDR3 covers 15 residues. V lost 6 bases, J lost 1 base, and 6 bases stayed unmatched. Sequencing used immunoSEQ multiplex PCR; TCRdb keeps in-frame clones, though not all of them. This sample carries around 7,100 clones, none of them present only once. The receptor comes from a human donor with common variable immunodeficiency. The sequenced sample was peripheral blood mononuclear cells. This chain uses TRBV7-2 with TRBJ2-7, with TRBD2 identical over 10 bases. The DNA read from the CDR3 is TGTGCCAGCAGTTTGGTGACTAGCGGGTCCTACGAG. It is translated as CASSLVTSGSYE. In full, the CDR3 reads CASSLVTSGSYEQYF.